Described below is a single TCR beta chain sequence and its context. The target antigen is unknown. Primers for the PCR totalled 60 Vbeta and 13 Jbeta. Using immunoSEQ multiplex PCR, the repertoire was profiled, and TCRdb retains in-frame clones only, with some absent. The sample contains over 100,000 clones, 77% of which appear only once. This specimen comes from a study of cytomegalovirus exposure and HLA in healthy donors. Across the study: Earlier, 95 million to 140 million unique TCR beta sequences were recovered from around 180 million T cells by an analysis. Whole-study results and caveats: Most TCR beta V segments were productive about 87% or about 30% of the time in an earlier analysis. As a later analysis revealed, the rate of TCR association differed by HLA locus, with DRB1 most and HLA-C fewest. It has been reported that TCR beta sequences accurately predicted the HLA-A and HLA-B alleles of most subjects.

The source material was PBMCs. The receptor was derived from a male donor in good health and CMV-seropositive.

The CDR3 here is CASSPPGLAGVDGELFF. CDR3 coding DNA: TGTGCCAGCAGCCCCCCCGGGCTAGCGGGAGTGGACGGGGAGCTGTTTTTT. V usage is TRBV7-3 and J usage is TRBJ2-2; TRBD2 aligns across 10 bases. Germline loops: CDR1 SGHTA, CDR2 FQGTGA. This CDR3 is built from 17 residues. The V and J ends lost 5 bases and 7 bases, in that order; junction bases with no gene match: 13.